This is a list of T cell receptor beta chains from one sample in a study of blood T cell repertoires in COVID-19. Produced via immunoSEQ multiplex PCR; TCRdb's table is partial and in-frame only. Of around 450,000 clones in the sample, around 90% are singletons; the top ten hold around 0.7%. The sequencing sample was made of PBMCs or T cells enriched from blood (not recorded which). The origin of the receptors is a woman in her late teens or twenties who had recovered from COVID-19. The CDR3 runs from the conserved cysteine through the conserved F or W.

v_gene: TRBV15; j_gene: TRBJ2-1; CDR3aa: CATGTSARGEQFF
v_gene: TRBV30; j_gene: TRBJ1-1; CDR3aa: CAWSEREGRWNTEAFF
v_gene: TRBV6-5; j_gene: TRBJ2-7; CDR3aa: CAAGTGNYEQYF
v_gene: TRBV4-1; j_gene: TRBJ2-3; CDR3aa: CASSQDQAGSDTQYF
v_gene: TRBV11-2; j_gene: TRBJ1-1; CDR3aa: CASSLNMGGAEAFF
v_gene: TRBV28; j_gene: TRBJ2-5; CDR3aa: CASSWAGLAVETQYF
v_gene: TRBV3-1/TRBV3-2; j_gene: TRBJ1-5; CDR3aa: CASSQGGGWGQPQHF
v_gene: TRBV7-3; j_gene: TRBJ2-3; CDR3aa: CASSFSGGAQYF
v_gene: TRBV6-6; j_gene: TRBJ1-5; CDR3aa: CASTDRGQPQHF
v_gene: TRBV3-1/TRBV3-2; j_gene: TRBJ1-6; CDR3aa: CASSQEKGPGAMVISPLHF
v_gene: TRBV27; j_gene: TRBJ2-2; CDR3aa: CASSLGGGPLTGELFF
v_gene: TRBV11-2; j_gene: TRBJ1-6; CDR3aa: CASSLDAWWGQAGESPLHF
v_gene: TRBV5-8; j_gene: TRBJ1-1; CDR3aa: CASNHRVNTEAFF
v_gene: TRBV6-7; j_gene: TRBJ1-5; CDR3aa: CASQGGPQHF
v_gene: TRBV27; j_gene: TRBJ2-1; CDR3aa: CASSFGPRTGYNEQFF
v_gene: TRBV6-5; j_gene: TRBJ1-2; CDR3aa: CASALGVEQGNGYTF
v_gene: TRBV2; j_gene: TRBJ1-5; CDR3aa: CASSAGTGGQPQHF
v_gene: TRBV30; j_gene: TRBJ2-1; CDR3aa: CAWRKLAGGGDEQFF
v_gene: TRBV28; j_gene: TRBJ2-7; CDR3aa: CASRQGVHEQYF
v_gene: TRBV5-1; j_gene: TRBJ1-1; CDR3aa: CASSPTGEIAFF
v_gene: TRBV7-9; j_gene: TRBJ2-3; CDR3aa: CASSSDTQYF
v_gene: TRBV15; j_gene: TRBJ2-1; CDR3aa: CATSRGRGSSYNEQFF
v_gene: TRBV5-4; j_gene: TRBJ2-5; CDR3aa: CASSSQETQYF
v_gene: TRBV5-1; j_gene: TRBJ2-5; CDR3aa: CASSPVYGRGDQETQYF
v_gene: TRBV10-1; j_gene: TRBJ1-1; CDR3aa: CATGQGSNTEAFF
v_gene: TRBV7-2; j_gene: TRBJ2-1; CDR3aa: CASSLARDSSNEQFF
v_gene: TRBV11-2; j_gene: TRBJ2-5; CDR3aa: CASSPRLAGQETQYF
v_gene: TRBV18; j_gene: TRBJ2-6; CDR3aa: CASSPLAGSGANVLTF
v_gene: TRBV3-1/TRBV3-2; j_gene: TRBJ2-1; CDR3aa: CASSQGGLAGAGNEQFF
v_gene: TRBV5-1; j_gene: TRBJ2-3; CDR3aa: CASSLGSGGSTDTQYF
v_gene: TRBV5-1; j_gene: TRBJ1-6; CDR3aa: CASSRGTGSYNSPLHF
v_gene: TRBV19; j_gene: TRBJ1-5; CDR3aa: CAAKGTAFNQPQHF
v_gene: TRBV7-2; j_gene: TRBJ1-2; CDR3aa: CASSPGQGGNYGYTF
v_gene: TRBV3-1/TRBV3-2; j_gene: TRBJ2-2; CDR3aa: CASSRGLAGVTGELFF
v_gene: TRBV7-2; j_gene: TRBJ1-3; CDR3aa: CASSLTGIHSGNTIYF
v_gene: TRBV23-1; j_gene: TRBJ1-6; CDR3aa: CASSQPPSVRESPLHF
v_gene: TRBV19; j_gene: TRBJ1-1; CDR3aa: CASSGTGDTEAFF
v_gene: TRBV2; j_gene: TRBJ1-1; CDR3aa: CASSIQGAHTEAFF
v_gene: TRBV19; j_gene: TRBJ1-1; CDR3aa: CASQGSGMNTEAFF
v_gene: TRBV5-1; j_gene: TRBJ2-5; CDR3aa: CASSSTNLLKETQYF
v_gene: TRBV12-2; j_gene: TRBJ2-7; CDR3aa: CASRLARETYEQYF
v_gene: TRBV28; j_gene: TRBJ1-1; CDR3aa: CASSPPGEVVNTEAFF
v_gene: TRBV19; j_gene: TRBJ1-6; CDR3aa: CASSIPKSNSPLHF
v_gene: TRBV5-5; j_gene: TRBJ1-1; CDR3aa: CASSLFLANAEAFF
v_gene: TRBV5-6; j_gene: TRBJ1-2; CDR3aa: CASSPGQYGYTF
v_gene: TRBV6-5; j_gene: TRBJ2-3; CDR3aa: CASSYAGGRAADTQYF
v_gene: TRBV5-1; j_gene: TRBJ2-3; CDR3aa: CASSLSAGGAEGYTQYF
v_gene: TRBV7-8; j_gene: TRBJ1-4; CDR3aa: CASSHRMSRTVATNEKLFF
v_gene: TRBV5-1; j_gene: TRBJ2-7; CDR3aa: CASSLVHTGGGGYSTYEQYF
v_gene: TRBV18; j_gene: TRBJ2-5; CDR3aa: CASSPRRGFQETQYF
v_gene: TRBV4-1; j_gene: TRBJ1-1; CDR3aa: CASSPRDRAPKGAEAFF
v_gene: TRBV5-4; j_gene: TRBJ2-5; CDR3aa: CASSLGGRQETQYF